These 21 T cell receptor beta chains came from one sample sequenced in a study of T cell repertoires in cytomegalovirus infection. What these receptors recognize is not known. MiXCR, run by TCRdb on the reads, gives a single entry per CDR3 protein. The sample shows 60,000 to 75,000 distinct CDR3 sequences, about 29% of them seen only once. Sequenced here: CD8+ T cells from cultured PBMCs, sampled from culture after CMV antigen stimulation. The receptors come from a human donor in good health (CMV status not recorded). Some clones in this sample may be carry-over from other donors' samples.

This clonotype appeared a few times. CDR3 sequence: CASTPGTRSSGNTIYF. The DNA of the CDR3 is TGTGCCAGCACCCCCGGGACACGGAGCTCTGGAAACACCATATATTTT. The gene calls are TRBV6-2 or TRBV6-3 and TRBJ1-3, with D tentatively TRBD1 (6 bases). CDR1 is MNHEY, CDR2 SVGEGT, per germline. The CDR3 contains 16 residues. V was cut by 7 bases and J by 0 bases, with 16 bases left in between.

The chain joins TRBV5-6 to TRBJ2-7; D unclear. Germline V gene lookup returns CDR1 SGHDT and CDR2 YYEEEE. Deletions cut 0 bases from V and 6 bases from J, with 7 bases between. The CDR3 runs to 12 residues. CDR3 in DNA: TGTGCCAGCAGCTTGGGAGGCCGCGAGCAGTACTTC. It specifies CASSLGGREQYF.

Concerning this clonotype: A much more abundant neighbour one base away suggests this may be a read error. The J gene is TRBJ2-7, the V gene TRBV28; D perhaps matches TRBD2 (5 bases). Germline values: CDR1 MDHEN, CDR2 SYDVKM. V was shortened by 5 bases and J by 5 bases, with 16 bases between the two germline ends. This CDR3 has 14 residues. CDR3 nucleotide sequence: TGTGCCAGCAGTATACTCGGGATAGGGAACGAGCAGTACTTC. Translation: CASSILGIGNEQYF.

This clonotype was picked up one time. This chain joins TRBV19 and TRBJ1-2; D is uncertain. In germline, CDR1 is LNHDA, CDR2 SQIVND (reference sequence). Trimming stripped 4 bases from V and 8 bases from J, with 11 bases between. The CDR3 extends over 12 amino acids. The CDR3 loop is CASSTNLGGYTF. CDR3 in DNA: TGTGCCAGTAGTACCAACTTAGGGGGCTACACCTTC. Filled out from reference TRBV19 and TRBJ1-2, the complete variable domain reads DGGITQSPKYLFRKEGQNVTLSCEQNLNHDAMYWYRQDPGQGLRLIYYSQIVNDFQKGDIAEGYSVSREKKESFPLTVTSAQKNPTAFYLCASSTNLGGYTFGSGTRLTVV.

V is TRBV3-1 and J is TRBJ1-3, with D tentatively TRBD1 (5 bases). Trimming cost V 0 bases and J 3 bases, with 9 bases left between them. CDR3 length: 15 residues. Germline assignment: CDR1 LGHDT and CDR2 YNNKEL (reference sequence). CDR3 amino acids: CASSQDPGVGNTIYF. As DNA, the CDR3 is TGTGCCAGCAGCCAAGACCCGGGGGTTGGAAACACCATATATTTT.

This clonotype was recorded a few times. The V call is TRBV12-3 or TRBV12-4, the J call TRBJ2-7, with TRBD2 identical over 10 bases. The length of the CDR3 is 14 residues. Trimming removed 3 bases from V and 2 bases from J; junction bases left unmatched: 1. CDR3 amino acids: CASSFTSGTYEQYF. The DNA for the CDR3 is TGTGCCAGCAGTTTCACTAGCGGGACCTACGAGCAGTACTTC.

In this sample, this clonotype turned up a few times. This rearrangement joins TRBV5-5 to TRBJ2-2, with D unresolved. This CDR3 comprises 13 residues. CDR1 SGHKS and CDR2 YYEKEE come from the germline V gene (reference sequence). Deletions cut 2 bases from V and 6 bases from J, with 8 bases between. The CDR3 nucleotides read TGTGCCAGCAGCTTTAATGGGGCCGGGGAGCTGTTTTTT. Protein product: CASSFNGAGELFF.

This clonotype showed up just a few times. The rearrangement uses TRBV11-2 and TRBJ2-1, with TRBD2 identical over 9 bases. Unmatched junction bases numbered 10, after V lost 7 bases and J lost 6 bases. This CDR3 region has 15 residues. From germline, CDR1 is SGHAT and CDR2 FQNNGV. The CDR3 nucleotides are TGTGCCAGCATCCTAGGAGCGGGGGGAGGCAATGAGCAGTTCTTC. Protein product: CASILGAGGGNEQFF. Full variable domain (missing parts from reference TRBV11-2 and TRBJ2-1): EAGVAQSPRYKIIEKRQSVAFWCNPISGHATLYWYQQILGQGPKLLIQFQNNGVVDDSQLPKDRFSAERLKGVDSTLKIQPAKLEDSAVYLCASILGAGGGNEQFFGPGTRLTVL.

There are many counts of this clonotype. The chain recombines TRBV7-9 with TRBJ2-6; TRBD1 agrees at 9 bases. V lost 5 bases, J lost 0 bases, and 11 bases stayed unmatched. The germline V gene encodes CDR1 SEHNR and CDR2 FQNEAQ (reference sequence). The CDR3 sequence is 19 residues long. CDR3 amino acids: CASSPQPGQGHSGANVLTF. CDR3 bases: TGTGCCAGCAGCCCCCAGCCGGGACAGGGCCACTCTGGGGCCAACGTCCTGACTTTC.

This rearrangement joins TRBV9 to TRBJ1-1; a weak D match, TRBD1 (5 bases). Trimming shortened V by 4 bases and J by 0 bases, and 13 bases separated the two germline ends. Germline CDR1 is SGDLS and CDR2 is YYNGEE. This CDR3 has 15 amino acids. The CDR3 here is CASSPTTGLNTEAFF. The CDR3 nucleotides read TGTGCCAGCAGCCCCACAACAGGCCTGAACACTGAAGCTTTCTTT.

The CDR3 nucleotides read TGTGCCAGCAGTTACTCCTGGGACAGGGATAATGAAAAACTGTTTTTT. It is translated as CASSYSWDRDNEKLFF. This chain links TRBV6-8 with TRBJ1-4; TRBD1 aligns across 9 bases. Germline V lookup: CDR1 MNHGY, CDR2 SAAAGT. This CDR3 spans 16 amino acids. The V segment lost 0 bases and the J segment 4 bases; nucleotides outside the gene matches: 3.

The genes are TRBV7-6 and TRBJ2-5; no clear D. Germline V lookup: CDR1 SGHVS, CDR2 FNYEAQ. The CDR3 covers 12 residues. Trimming cost V 6 bases and J 1 base, with 6 bases left between them. The CDR3 DNA is TGTGCCAGCAGACTCCTCCAAGAGACCCAGTACTTC. Translation: CASRLLQETQYF.

This clonotype was recorded many times. The rearrangement uses TRBV12-3 or TRBV12-4 and TRBJ2-6; D gene uncertain. V was clipped by 3 bases and J by 0 bases, with 12 bases between them. The CDR3 sequence is 17 residues long. CDR3 residues: CASSFYTSSSGANVLTF. CDR3 bases: TGTGCCAGCAGTTTCTACACTTCGAGCTCTGGGGCCAACGTCCTGACTTTC.

A few counts support this clonotype. The V and J genes are TRBV7-8 and TRBJ1-5; D might be TRBD1 (5 bases). V dropped 5 bases and J dropped 6 bases, with 14 bases sitting between them. CDR3 length: 14 residues. Looked up from germline, CDR1 is SGHVS and CDR2 is FQNEAQ. The CDR3 DNA follows: TGTGCCAGCAGCGAGATCCTGGGGGGTCAGCCCCAGCATTTT. It is translated as CASSEILGGQPQHF.

The chain links TRBV5-1 to TRBJ2-7, with TRBD1 as a possible D gene (8 bases). V gave up 3 bases and J gave up 1 base, with 11 bases separating them. The germline gives CDR1 SGHRS, CDR2 YFSETQ. This CDR3 comprises 14 residues. CDR3: CASSSQGGSYEQYF. The CDR3 DNA is TGCGCCAGCAGCTCACAGGGGGGGTCCTACGAGCAGTACTTC. The full variable domain, with the rest looked up from reference TRBV5-1 and TRBJ2-7, is KAGVTQTPRYLIKTRGQQVTLSCSPISGHRSVSWYQQTPGQGLQFLFEYFSETQRNKGNFPGRFSGRQFSNSRSEMNVSTLELGDSALYLCASSSQGGSYEQYFGPGTRLTVT.

This clonotype was picked up many times. The J gene is TRBJ2-5, the V gene TRBV27; tentatively, D is TRBD2 (5 bases). Germline CDR1 and CDR2: MNHEY and SMNVEV (reference sequence). Trimming removed 3 bases from V and 2 bases from J, with 10 bases in between. The CDR3 extends over 14 amino acids. CDR3 in amino acids: CASSLIGRQETQYF. CDR3 DNA: TGTGCCAGCAGTTTGATAGGGAGACAAGAGACCCAGTACTTC.

The chain's CDR3 is CASSPRQGPQETQYF. Here the CDR3 DNA reads TGTGCCAGCAGCCCTAGACAGGGCCCCCAAGAGACCCAGTACTTC. J is TRBJ2-5 and V is TRBV5-8, with 7 nucleotides matching TRBD1. There are 15 residues in the CDR3. The ends lost 4 bases at V and 1 base at J; junction bases unmatched: 7. The germline V gene encodes CDR1 SGHTS and CDR2 YDEGEE. The full variable domain, rest sourced from reference TRBV5-8 and TRBJ2-5, is EAGVTQSPTHLIKTRGQQATLRCSPISGHTSVYWYQQALGLGLQFLLWYDEGEERNRGNFPPRFSGRQFPNYSSELNVNALELEDSALYLCASSPRQGPQETQYFGPGTRLLVL.

V gene TRBV9 combines with J gene TRBJ2-7, with 8 bases identical to TRBD1. CDR3 size: 14 residues. The germline V gene has CDR1 SGDLS and CDR2 YYNGEE. V lost 7 bases and J lost 0; bases outside the gene matches: 6. The CDR3 loop is CASALGQGSYEQYF. As DNA, the CDR3 is TGTGCCAGCGCCCTCGGACAGGGCTCCTACGAGCAGTACTTC.

This chain links TRBV19 with TRBJ2-7; tentatively, D is TRBD2 (5 bases). Per germline, CDR1 LNHDA and CDR2 SQIVND (reference sequence). The CDR3 is made up of 12 amino acids. V was trimmed by 9 bases and J by 0 bases, leaving 9 bases between them. The CDR3 DNA is TGTGCCAGCAGCGGACCCTCCTACGAGCAGTACTTC. The encoded protein is CASSGPSYEQYF.

The chain uses TRBV6-2 or TRBV6-3 and TRBJ2-1; TRBD2 matches at 11 bases. The CDR3 length is 15 residues. The V gene end was trimmed by 6 bases and the J gene end by 3 bases; junction bases not matched to a gene: 4. Germline CDR1 MNHEY, CDR2 SVGEGT. CDR3 amino acids: CASSPTSGVYNEQFF. The DNA of the CDR3 is TGTGCCAGCAGCCCGACTAGCGGGGTCTACAATGAGCAGTTCTTC.

This clonotype came up a few times. This rearrangement joins TRBV7-9 to TRBJ2-7; the D is unclear. From germline, CDR1 is SEHNR and CDR2 FQNEAQ (reference sequence). Trimming stripped 3 bases from V and 5 bases from J, with 8 bases between. The CDR3 length is 12 residues. CDR3 nucleotide sequence: TGTGCCAGCAGCTTCTCAGGCGACGAGCAGTACTTC. Amino acid sequence: CASSFSGDEQYF.